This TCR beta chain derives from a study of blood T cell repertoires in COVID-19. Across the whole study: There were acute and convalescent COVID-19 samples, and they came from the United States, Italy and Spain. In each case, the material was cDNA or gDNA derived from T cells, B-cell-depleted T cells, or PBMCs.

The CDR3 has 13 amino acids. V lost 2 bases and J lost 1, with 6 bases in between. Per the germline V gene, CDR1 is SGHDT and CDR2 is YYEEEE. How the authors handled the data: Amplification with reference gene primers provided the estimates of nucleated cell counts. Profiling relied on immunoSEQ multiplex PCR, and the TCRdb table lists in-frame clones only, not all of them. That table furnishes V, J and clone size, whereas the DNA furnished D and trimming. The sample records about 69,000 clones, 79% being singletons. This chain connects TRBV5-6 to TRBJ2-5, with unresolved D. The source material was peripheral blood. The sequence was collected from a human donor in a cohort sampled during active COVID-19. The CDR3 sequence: CASSFRRQETQYF. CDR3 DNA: TGTGCCAGCAGCTTCAGGCGCCAAGAGACCCAGTACTTC.